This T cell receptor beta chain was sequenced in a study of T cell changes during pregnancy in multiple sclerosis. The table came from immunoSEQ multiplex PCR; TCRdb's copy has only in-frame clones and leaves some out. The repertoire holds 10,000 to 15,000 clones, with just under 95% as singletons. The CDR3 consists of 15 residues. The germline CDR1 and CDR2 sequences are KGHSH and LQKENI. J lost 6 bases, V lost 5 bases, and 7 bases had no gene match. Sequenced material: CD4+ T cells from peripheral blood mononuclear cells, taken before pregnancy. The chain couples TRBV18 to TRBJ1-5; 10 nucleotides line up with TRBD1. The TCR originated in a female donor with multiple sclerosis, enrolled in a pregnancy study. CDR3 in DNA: TGTGCCAGCTCAAATGGACAGGGGGATGTTCAGCCCCAGCATTTT. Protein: CASSNGQGDVQPQHF.